The 15 T cell receptor beta chains listed next were all sequenced from one sample in a study of regulatory T cells in long-lasting Graves disease. Construction of TCR beta libraries relied on iRepertoire HTBI primers and on Arm-PCR targeting CDR3 regions. TCRdb reanalysed the multiplex PCR reads using MiXCR and keeps one entry per CDR3 protein. This table holds 350,000 to 500,000 distinct CDR3 sequences, about a sixth found once. Time point described: newly diagnosed GD, antithyroid drugs for less than 3 months. TCR sequences were obtained from RNA taken from PBMCs. These data also featured in a second study, about T cells in Graves' hyperthyroidism and ophthalmopathy.

Sequenced material: peripheral blood mononuclear cells (PBMCs), taken at new diagnosis, from a patient treated with antithyroid drugs. The receptors were gathered from a woman in her late teens or twenties with Graves disease.

This clonotype is a singleton in its sample. V usage is TRBV10-3 and J usage is TRBJ2-3; TRBD2 aligns across 8 bases. The ends lost 8 bases at V and 6 bases at J; junction bases unmatched: 4. Per the germline V gene, CDR1 is ENHRY and CDR2 is SYGVKD. CDR3 length equals 12 residues. The CDR3 DNA follows: TGTGCCATCGGGCGGGGGGCCGATACGCAGTATTTT. It yields the protein CAIGRGADTQYF.

The chain carries TRBV15 and TRBJ2-7, with 10 nucleotides matching TRBD2. CDR3 length equals 16 residues. V dropped 3 bases and J dropped 0; count of bases not matched to a gene: 5. Germline V gene data show CDR1 as LNHNV and CDR2 as YYDKDF (reference sequence). The DNA for the CDR3 is TGTGCCACCAGCAGTACCGGGACTAGCGTCTCCTACGAGCAGTACTTC. It translates to CATSSTGTSVSYEQYF.

The V and J genes are TRBV6-4 and TRBJ2-1; no clear D. The CDR3 is 13 residues long. Trimming left V 0 bases short and J 3 bases short, with 3 bases between. Germline-derived CDR1 and CDR2 are MRHNA and SNTAGT. The CDR3 is CASSDSDYNEQFF. DNA for the CDR3: TGTGCCAGCAGTGACTCGGACTACAATGAGCAGTTCTTC.

This clonotype was seen ten or more times. The chain combines TRBV10-3 with TRBJ2-3, with 10 bases lining up with TRBD2. The ends lost 5 bases at V and 2 bases at J; junction bases unmatched: 1. The CDR3 length is 14 residues. Germline assignment: CDR1 ENHRY and CDR2 SYGVKD. CDR3: CAISTSGNTDTQYF. For the CDR3, the DNA is TGTGCCATCAGTACTAGCGGGAACACAGATACGCAGTATTTT.

As regards this clonotype: With a much larger clone just one base away, this may be a read error. The chain carries TRBV11-2 and TRBJ2-5; TRBD2 agrees at 9 bases. The DNA end lines up better with TRBJ2-1; the J call may be wrong. CDR1 and CDR2 from the germline V gene are SGHAT and FQNNGV. This CDR3 has 17 amino acids. The DNA for the CDR3 is TGTGCCAGCAGCTTAGTTCGGACTAGCGTGTACCAAGAGACCCAGTTCTTC. It codes for CASSLVRTSVYQETQFF.

This clonotype was observed at least ten times. V is TRBV27 and J is TRBJ2-7; no firm D call. CDR3 length: 13 residues. Trimming cost V 6 bases and J 3 bases, with 12 bases left between them. The germline CDR1 and CDR2 sequences are MNHEY and SMNVEV (reference sequence). DNA for the CDR3: TGTGCCAGCAGGACGGGCAGATACTACGAGCAGTACTTC. Protein sequence: CASRTGRYYEQYF.

The chain carries TRBV30 and TRBJ2-7; possibly TRBD2 for D (6 bases). The germline gives CDR1 GTSNPN, CDR2 SVGIG (reference sequence). Trimming left V 5 bases short and J 2 bases short, with 13 bases between. The CDR3 totals 13 residues. The CDR3 region is CAWAWGVPYEQYF. CDR3 DNA sequence: TGTGCCTGGGCCTGGGGGGTCCCCTACGAGCAGTACTTC. Combining the CDR3 with reference TRBV30 and TRBJ2-7 gives the whole variable domain SQTIHQWPATLVQPVGSPLSLECTVEGTSNPNLYWYRQAAGRGLQLLFYSVGIGQISSEVPQNLSASRPQDRQFILSSKKLLLSDSGFYLCAWAWGVPYEQYFGPGTRLTVT.

A remark on this clonotype: This may be a read error, as it is one base from a much larger clone. The chain joins TRBV7-9 to TRBJ2-7; D not resolved. The germline V gene encodes CDR1 SEHNR and CDR2 FQNEAQ (reference sequence). This CDR3 has 15 residues. CDR3 residues: CVSSFSWEPHYEQYF. The CDR3 DNA follows: TGTGTCAGCAGCTTTAGCTGGGAACCCCATTACGAGCAGTACTTC. The full variable domain, rest sourced from reference TRBV7-9 and TRBJ2-7, is DTGVSQNPRHKITKRGQNVTFRCDPISEHNRLYWYRQTLGQGPEFLTYFQNEAQLEKSRLLSDRFSAERPKGSFSTLEIQRTEQGDSAMYLCVSSFSWEPHYEQYFGPGTRLTVT.

The gene calls are TRBV27 and TRBJ2-1; 12 bases map to TRBD2. With 1 base clipped from V and 4 bases from J, the junction kept 2 bases outside the gene matches. CDR1 and CDR2 (germline): MNHEY, SMNVEV (reference sequence). The CDR3 has 16 amino acids. CDR3 loop: CASSLFTSGRYNEQFF. The DNA of the CDR3 is TGTGCCAGCAGTTTATTTACTAGCGGGAGGTACAATGAGCAGTTCTTC.

The genes are TRBV27 and TRBJ2-7, with TRBD2 matching over 10 bases. V gave up 7 bases and J gave up 1 base; unmatched junction bases: 13. The CDR3 has 17 amino acids. The germline gives CDR1 MNHEY, CDR2 SMNVEV (reference sequence). The CDR3 loop is CASKLRASGSSSYEQYF. The CDR3 coding sequence is TGTGCCAGCAAACTTCGGGCTAGCGGGAGTTCGTCCTACGAGCAGTACTTC.

The chain employs TRBV7-9 and TRBJ1-4; D unresolved. V lost 0 bases and J 6 bases, leaving 5 bases between the germline ends. Germline CDR1 and CDR2: SEHNR and FQNEAQ (reference sequence). The CDR3 is 13 residues long. Written as DNA, the CDR3 is TGTGCCAGCAGCTTAGCAGCTCATGAAAAACTGTTTTTT. Its translation: CASSLAAHEKLFF.

This clonotype has at least ten counts. The chain is built from TRBV19 and TRBJ2-7, with D possibly matching TRBD1 (6 bases). The V end lost 4 bases, the J end lost 4 bases, and 11 bases lay between the germline ends. CDR1 is LNHDA and CDR2 is SQIVND in the germline V gene (reference sequence). This CDR3 has 13 residues. The CDR3 DNA is TGTGCCAGTAGTAAGACAGGAAAATACGAGCAGTACTTC. Translated: CASSKTGKYEQYF.

This clonotype was found many times. The rearrangement links TRBV3-1 to TRBJ1-1; perhaps TRBD1 as D (6 bases). Germline V gene lookup returns CDR1 LGHDT and CDR2 YNNKEL (reference sequence). The CDR3 contains 15 residues. The V end was cut by 1 base, the J end by 4 bases, with 13 bases between. The CDR3 protein is CASSQGLGGGTEAFF. CDR3 DNA sequence: TGTGCCAGCAGCCAAGGTTTGGGGGGCGGCACTGAAGCTTTCTTT.

This chain uses TRBV9 with TRBJ2-5; 8 nucleotides match TRBD2. CDR3 length: 15 amino acids. Germline-derived CDR1 and CDR2 are SGDLS and YYNGEE. The V segment lost 4 bases and the J segment 2 bases; nucleotides outside the gene matches: 7. The DNA for the CDR3 is TGTGCCAGCAGCCCCACGACTAGCGCACAAGAGACCCAGTACTTC. This translates into CASSPTTSAQETQYF.

There are many counts of this clonotype. The gene calls are TRBV10-3 and TRBJ1-5, with 11 positions matching TRBD1. J was trimmed by 3 bases and V by 4 bases; bases with no gene match: 5. The germline CDR1 and CDR2 sequences are ENHRY and SYGVKD. The CDR3 is 16 amino acids. The CDR3, as DNA: TGTGCCATCAGTGCCTCGGGACAGGGGGTCAATCAGCCCCAGCATTTT. It translates to CAISASGQGVNQPQHF.